The 27 T cell receptor beta chains listed next were all sequenced from one sample in a study of long-term antiretroviral therapy in people with HIV. At survey level, the immunoSEQ assay was run in its v3.0 version. The protocol was immunoSEQ multiplex PCR, while the TCRdb copy is restricted to in-frame clones and leaves out a portion. The data hold 20,000 to 25,000 clones, with over 60% observed a single time. The sequencing here drew on unsorted PBMCs, taken 2.9 years after starting antiretroviral therapy. The receptors come from a woman in her twenties or thirties with HIV.

This rearrangement joins TRBV30 to TRBJ1-6; tentative D call: TRBD1 (5 bases). The germline V gene has CDR1 GTSNPN and CDR2 SVGIG (reference sequence). Trimming cost V 2 bases and J 5 bases, with 13 bases left between them. This CDR3 comprises 15 residues. CDR3 bases: TGTGCCTGGAGTAGGCAGGACACAGATAATTCACCCCTCCACTTT. Protein: CAWSRQDTDNSPLHF.

This rearrangement joins TRBV19 to TRBJ1-5, with TRBD1 as a possible D gene (5 bases). The CDR3 covers 19 residues. Germline CDR1 is LNHDA and CDR2 is SQIVND (reference sequence). The V end was cut by 1 base, the J end by 3 bases, with 22 bases between. This chain's CDR3 is CASSIAPGGTYSNNQPQHF. In nucleotides, the CDR3 is TGTGCCAGTAGTATAGCGCCAGGAGGGACCTATAGTAACAATCAGCCCCAGCATTTT.

This clone was seen a few times. The DNA for the CDR3 is TGTGCCACCAGCATAGACTTCACCGGGGAGCTGTTTTTT. It yields the protein CATSIDFTGELFF. The chain uses TRBV15 and TRBJ2-2; D remains unclear. V lost 4 bases to trimming and J lost 4 bases, with 7 bases between them. The CDR3 extends over 13 amino acids. In germline, CDR1 is LNHNV, CDR2 YYDKDF (reference sequence).

This chain uses TRBV4-1 with TRBJ1-6; D is unresolved. Between the trimmed V and J ends, which lost 6 bases and 4 bases, there was a span of 10 bases. The CDR3 is 14 residues long. Germline V lookup: CDR1 MGHRA, CDR2 YSYEKL. For the CDR3, the DNA is TGCGCCAGCAGGGACGGGTGGTATAATTCACCCCTCCACTTT. It codes for CASRDGWYNSPLHF.

The V gene is TRBV7-6, the J gene TRBJ2-7; unclear D gene. The length of the CDR3 is 12 residues. Germline CDR1 reads SGHVS; CDR2 reads FNYEAQ. V shed 4 bases and J shed 2 bases, with 6 bases lying between them. The CDR3 region is CASSSGTYEQYF. The CDR3 DNA reads TGTGCCAGCAGCTCGGGTACCTACGAGCAGTACTTC. Complete variable domain (other parts from reference TRBV7-6 and TRBJ2-7): GAGVSQSPRYKVTKRGQDVALRCDPISGHVSLYWYRQALGQGPEFLTYFNYEAQQDKSGLPNDRFSAERPEGSISTLTIQRTEQRDSAMYRCASSSGTYEQYFGPGTRLTVT.

The V and J genes are TRBV6-5 and TRBJ2-1, with TRBD2 matching 8 bases. Per the germline V gene, CDR1 is MNHEY and CDR2 is SVGAGI. J gave up 0 bases and V 6 bases, and 4 bases lay outside the gene matches. The CDR3 has 15 residues. CDR3 nucleotides: TGTGCCAGCAGAGCGGGGGCGAGCTCCTACAATGAGCAGTTCTTC. Translated: CASRAGASSYNEQFF.

The chain links TRBV6-6 to TRBJ2-3; perhaps TRBD2 as D (6 bases). The CDR3 length is 15 residues. Trimming stripped 7 bases from V and 1 base from J, with 15 bases between. Germline CDR1 reads MNHNY; CDR2 reads SVGAGI (reference sequence). The CDR3 DNA follows: TGTGCCAGCACCTGGGGGGTACTGGGCACAGATACGCAGTATTTT. This gives the protein CASTWGVLGTDTQYF.

The chain is built from TRBV5-1 and TRBJ1-2; 9 bases agree with TRBD1. The CDR3 is 16 residues long. CDR1 SGHRS and CDR2 YFSETQ come from the germline V gene. The ends lost 4 bases at V and 1 base at J; junction bases unmatched: 8. The CDR3 DNA reads as TGCGCCAGCAGCGCTTCGCGGACAGGGGTTAACTATGGCTACACCTTC. This translates into CASSASRTGVNYGYTF.

This clone appeared a single time. The chain joins TRBV4-2 to TRBJ2-1; D perhaps matches TRBD2 (6 bases). Trimming shortened V by 1 base and J by 5 bases, and 9 bases separated the two germline ends. Germline loops: CDR1 LGHNA, CDR2 YNFKEQ. CDR3 size: 14 residues. The CDR3 loop reads CASSQGWGDNEQFF. CDR3 nucleotide sequence: TGTGCCAGCAGCCAAGGGTGGGGGGACAATGAGCAGTTCTTC.

The chain employs TRBV13 and TRBJ2-5; D might be TRBD1 or TRBD2, each matching 5 bases. Looked up from germline, CDR1 is PRHDT and CDR2 is FYEKMQ (reference sequence). The CDR3 spans 14 residues. The V end was cut by 7 bases, the J end by 4 bases, with 16 bases between. The CDR3: CASTRGRLGETQYF. As DNA, the CDR3 is TGTGCCAGCACACGGGGCAGGCTGGGAGAGACCCAGTACTTC.

The chain carries TRBV6-5 and TRBJ1-3; no clear D gene. The V and J ends lost 8 bases and 8 bases respectively, with 10 bases between them. Germline V gives CDR1 MNHEY, CDR2 SVGAGI. CDR3 length equals 11 residues. CDR3 amino acids: CASEHVDTIYF. The CDR3 bases are TGTGCCAGCGAACATGTGGACACCATATATTTT.

This chain links TRBV29-1 with TRBJ1-3; a weak D match, TRBD1 (6 bases). The CDR3 extends over 13 amino acids. The V gene's germline CDR1 is SQVTM and CDR2 ANQGSEA. V lost 8 bases, J lost 2 bases, and 13 bases lay in between. The CDR3 DNA sequence: TGCAGCATAACAGGGACCCCTGGAAACACCATATATTTT. Protein product: CSITGTPGNTIYF.

The rearrangement joins TRBV10-2 to TRBJ1-1; possible D gene TRBD1, 5 bases. Germline values: CDR1 WSHSY, CDR2 SAAADI. The CDR3 has 13 residues. V gave up 4 bases and J gave up 1 base, with 7 bases separating them. The CDR3 nucleotides read TGCGCCAGCAGTGTCGACAGGAACACTGAAGCTTTCTTT. It yields the protein CASSVDRNTEAFF.

The rearrangement uses TRBV7-9 and TRBJ2-5; D is uncertain. The germline gives CDR1 SEHNR, CDR2 FQNEAQ (reference sequence). This CDR3 has 14 amino acids. Trimming removed 3 bases at V and 0 bases at J, with 8 bases between. The chain's CDR3 is CASSFRTDQETQYF. The CDR3 nucleotides are TGTGCCAGCAGCTTTCGGACGGACCAAGAGACCCAGTACTTC.

The chain uses TRBV6-5 and TRBJ2-7; 9 positions agree with TRBD1. CDR1 is MNHEY and CDR2 is SVGAGI in the germline V gene. The ends lost 6 bases at V and 2 bases at J; junction bases unmatched: 5. The CDR3 is made up of 14 amino acids. The chain's CDR3 is CASRYHRGPYEQYF. As DNA, the CDR3 is TGTGCCAGCAGGTATCACAGGGGGCCCTACGAGCAGTACTTC.

This chain links TRBV5-6 with TRBJ2-7; D might be TRBD1 or TRBD2, each matching 5 bases. Trimming removed 2 bases from V and 6 bases from J, with 12 bases in between. CDR3 size: 13 residues. CDR1 and CDR2 from the germline V gene are SGHDT and YYEEEE. The CDR3 DNA reads TGTGCCAGCAGCTTCGGGGTAAGGGGCGAGCAGTACGTC. Translated: CASSFGVRGEQYV.

J is TRBJ2-1 and V is TRBV7-9; 7 nucleotides match TRBD1. The V gene end was trimmed by 1 base and the J gene end by 7 bases; junction bases not matched to a gene: 7. Germline assignment: CDR1 SEHNR and CDR2 FQNEAQ (reference sequence). The CDR3 runs to 15 residues. The CDR3, as DNA: TGTGCCAGCAGCTTAGTGGGACAGACCTTAAATGAGCAGTTCTTC. This translates into CASSLVGQTLNEQFF.

This clone has only a few counts. The chain recombines TRBV2 with TRBJ2-1, with 12 bases identical to TRBD2. This CDR3 has 14 amino acids. V lost 7 bases to trimming and J lost 4 bases; unmatched junction nucleotides: 2. Germline-derived CDR1 and CDR2 are SNHLY and FYNNEI. The CDR3 sequence is CASIGTSGYNEQFF. CDR3 DNA: TGTGCCAGCATCGGGACTAGCGGGTACAATGAGCAGTTCTTC.

The chain combines TRBV9 with TRBJ1-1; 8 bases are shared with TRBD1. CDR1 SGDLS and CDR2 YYNGEE come from the germline V gene. The CDR3 contains 13 residues. The trim removed 4 bases at V and 12 bases at J, leaving 11 bases unmatched. CDR3 nucleotide sequence: TGTGCCAGCAGCTCGTTGGGGGACAGGTTCACTTTCTTT. Protein product: CASSSLGDRFTFF.

There are a few counts of this clone. J is TRBJ1-2 and V is TRBV7-8; unclear D gene. Trimming removed 2 bases at V and 4 bases at J, with 17 bases between. Germline V gives CDR1 SGHVS, CDR2 FQNEAQ. The CDR3 is 16 amino acids. The CDR3 spells CASSLFNSGELYGYTF. The CDR3 DNA sequence: TGTGCCAGCAGCTTATTTAATTCAGGCGAACTCTATGGCTACACCTTC.

V gene TRBV2 combines with J gene TRBJ2-1; D unresolved. Germline CDR1 reads SNHLY; CDR2 reads FYNNEI. The V end lost 3 bases, the J end lost 8 bases, and 11 bases lay between the germline ends. The CDR3 covers 13 residues. The CDR3 is CASSERRVDEQFF. DNA of the CDR3: TGTGCCAGCAGTGAGCGGCGCGTCGATGAGCAGTTCTTC.

This chain joins TRBV5-1 and TRBJ2-1, with D possibly TRBD2 on 5 matching bases. The CDR3 has 14 residues. Germline V lookup: CDR1 SGHRS, CDR2 YFSETQ. The V end lost 8 bases, the J end lost 0 bases, and 12 bases lay between the germline ends. CDR3 residues: CASQRGPSYNEQFF. The CDR3, as DNA: TGCGCCAGTCAGCGAGGGCCCTCCTACAATGAGCAGTTCTTC.

This chain links TRBV30 with TRBJ1-2, with 7 bases identical to TRBD1. The germline V gene encodes CDR1 GTSNPN and CDR2 SVGIG (reference sequence). This CDR3 comprises 16 residues. V trimming: 0 bases; J trimming: 7 bases; junction bases outside the gene matches: 14. The CDR3 bases are TGTGCCTGGAGTGTAATAGGAGGGGGCGGCCCGTTTGGCTACACCTTC. It is translated as CAWSVIGGGGPFGYTF.

This sequence joins TRBV27 and TRBJ1-3; 9 bases align to TRBD1. Germline lookup yields CDR1 MNHEY and CDR2 SMNVEV (reference sequence). J gave up 3 bases and V 4 bases, and 4 bases lay outside the gene matches. The CDR3 runs to 15 residues. The CDR3, as DNA: TGTGCCAGCAGTTCCGGGACAGGGAGTGGAAACACCATATATTTT. Amino acid sequence: CASSSGTGSGNTIYF.

In its sample, this clone was seen a few times. The chain links TRBV2 to TRBJ1-6; maybe TRBD1 (5 bases). Deletions cut 6 bases from V and 9 bases from J, with 18 bases between. The CDR3 spans 15 residues. Germline lookup yields CDR1 SNHLY and CDR2 FYNNEI. The CDR3 region has the DNA TGTGCCAGCAGCTTATCGACAGCTGGTATTTCACCCCTCCACTTT. Residues: CASSLSTAGISPLHF. Together with reference TRBV2 and TRBJ1-6, the CDR3 gives the full variable domain: EPEVTQTPSHQVTQMGQEVILRCVPISNHLYFYWYRQILGQKVEFLVSFYNNEISEKSEIFDDQFSVERPDGSNFTLKIRSTKLEDSAMYFCASSLSTAGISPLHFGNGTRLTVT.

J is TRBJ2-6 and V is TRBV30; D tentatively reads TRBD1 or TRBD2 (6 bases each). The CDR3 loop spans 16 amino acids. Trimming left V 6 bases short and J 1 base short, with 16 bases between. Germline lookup yields CDR1 GTSNPN and CDR2 SVGIG (reference sequence). The CDR3: CACRPGGGSGANVLTF. In nucleotides, the CDR3 is TGTGCCTGTAGGCCCGGGGGCGGGTCTGGGGCCAACGTCCTGACTTTC. The whole variable domain, filled in from reference TRBV30 and TRBJ2-6, reads SQTIHQWPATLVQPVGSPLSLECTVEGTSNPNLYWYRQAAGRGLQLLFYSVGIGQISSEVPQNLSASRPQDRQFILSSKKLLLSDSGFYLCACRPGGGSGANVLTFGAGSRLTVL.

V usage is TRBV7-2 and J usage is TRBJ2-3, with TRBD2 as a possible D gene (6 bases). The CDR3 runs 14 residues. V lost 5 bases and J 6 bases, leaving 15 bases between the germline ends. CDR1 is SGHTA and CDR2 is FQGNSA in the germline V gene. The CDR3 DNA follows: TGTGCCAGCAGCCGCCGACTAGATGTGGATACGCAGTATTTT. Translation gives CASSRRLDVDTQYF.